The next 2 T cell receptor beta chains were all read from a single sample in a study of OX40 agonist ivuxolimab in advanced cancers. Here immunoSEQ multiplex PCR was the method, and the copy in TCRdb shows in-frame clones only, minus some. The profile shows 100,000 to 150,000 clones, under 95% of them singletons. This material consisted of CD4+ or CD8+ T cells sorted from blood, taken in a trial of the OX40 agonist ivuxolimab. These receptors all come from an adult with an advanced solid tumor such as melanoma, head and neck, liver or kidney cancer.

The chain couples TRBV11-2 to TRBJ2-7; 10 nucleotides match TRBD2. The CDR3 consists of 16 residues. Trimming cost V 6 bases and J 7 bases; bases outside gene matches: 15. Per germline, CDR1 SGHAT and CDR2 FQNNGV. CDR3 sequence (DNA): TGTGCCAGCAGTTTCCCGGCTAGCGGGAGAGGGAGGGAGCAGTACTTC. Protein sequence: CASSFPASGRGREQYF.

The gene calls are TRBV4-3 and TRBJ2-2; TRBD2 aligns across 12 bases. The CDR3 runs to 16 residues. The V and J ends lost 4 bases and 8 bases, in that order; junction bases with no gene match: 8. Germline values: CDR1 LGHNA, CDR2 YSLEER. The chain's CDR3 is CASSLRTSGIGGELFF. CDR3 DNA sequence: TGCGCCAGCAGCCTTCGGACTAGCGGGATAGGAGGGGAGCTGTTTTTT.